This T cell receptor (beta chain) came from a study of radiotherapy plus CTLA-4 blockade in lung cancer. Study-level background: Objective responses were observed in around 17% of patients, and disease control was achieved by 30% to 40%.

The study gave focal radiation plus ipilimumab CTLA-4 blockade to patients with chemo-refractory metastatic non-small-cell lung cancer. Trimming removed 0 bases from V and 0 bases from J; junction bases left unmatched: 10. There are 18 residues in the CDR3. CDR1 and CDR2 from the germline V gene are MGHRA and YSYEKL. Study findings and constraints: Tumor-derived TCR clones expanded in blood after radiotherapy plus ipilimumab. Increased serum interferon-beta after radiation also reportedly predicted response strongly.

With regard to this clone: Its antigen is undetermined.

Produced via immunoSEQ multiplex PCR; TCRdb's table is partial and in-frame only. This table has about 120,000 clones, approximately 90% appearing once. The material sequenced was peripheral blood, taken from a patient treated with radiotherapy plus ipilimumab. This receptor was taken from a human donor with non-small cell lung cancer that progressed on radiotherapy plus ipilimumab. The chain recombines TRBV4-1 with TRBJ2-7, with 8 bases fitting TRBD2. CDR3 sequence (DNA): TGCGCCAGCAGCCAAGAACTTGTACTAGCGGTAAACTCCTACGAGCAGTACTTC. Amino acid sequence: CASSQELVLAVNSYEQYF.